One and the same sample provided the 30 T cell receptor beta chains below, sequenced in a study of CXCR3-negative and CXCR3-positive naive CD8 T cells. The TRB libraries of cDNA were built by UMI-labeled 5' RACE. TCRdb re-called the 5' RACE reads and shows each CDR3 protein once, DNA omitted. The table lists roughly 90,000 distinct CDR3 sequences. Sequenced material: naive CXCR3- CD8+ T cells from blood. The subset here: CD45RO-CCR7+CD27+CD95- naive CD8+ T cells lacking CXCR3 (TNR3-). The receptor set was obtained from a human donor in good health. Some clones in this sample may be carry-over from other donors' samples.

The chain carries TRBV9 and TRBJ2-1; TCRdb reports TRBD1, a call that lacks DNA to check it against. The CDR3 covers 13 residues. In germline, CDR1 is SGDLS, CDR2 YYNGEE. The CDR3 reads CASRGAREHEQFF.

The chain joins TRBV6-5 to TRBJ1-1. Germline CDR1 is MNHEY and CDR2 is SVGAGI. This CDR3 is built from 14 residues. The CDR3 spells CASSYGQLNTEAFF.

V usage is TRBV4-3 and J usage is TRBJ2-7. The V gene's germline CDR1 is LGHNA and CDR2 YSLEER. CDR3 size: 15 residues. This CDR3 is CASSPSWGGSYEQYF.

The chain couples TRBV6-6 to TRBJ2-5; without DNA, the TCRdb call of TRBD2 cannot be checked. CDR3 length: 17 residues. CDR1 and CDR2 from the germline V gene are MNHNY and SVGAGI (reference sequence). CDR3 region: CASSYPATGREMETQYF.

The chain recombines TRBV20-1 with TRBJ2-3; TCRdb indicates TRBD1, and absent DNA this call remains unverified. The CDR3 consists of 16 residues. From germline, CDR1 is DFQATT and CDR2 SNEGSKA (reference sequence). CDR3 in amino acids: CSALPGGGAGTDTQYF.

This CDR3 reads CASSPLTGPGTGELFF. The V gene is TRBV7-3, the J gene TRBJ2-2; TCRdb reports TRBD1, a call that lacks DNA to check it against. The CDR3 runs to 16 residues. Germline V gene sequence: CDR1 SGHTA, CDR2 FQGTGA. The whole variable domain, remainder taken from reference TRBV7-3 and TRBJ2-2, is GAGVSQTPSNKVTEKGKYVELRCDPISGHTALYWYRQSLGQGPEFLIYFQGTGAADDSGLPNDRFFAVRPEGSVSTLKIQRTERGDSAVYLCASSPLTGPGTGELFFGEGSRLTVL.

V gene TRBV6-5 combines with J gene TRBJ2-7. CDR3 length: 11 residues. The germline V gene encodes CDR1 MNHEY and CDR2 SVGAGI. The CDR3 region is CASSYSNEQYF.

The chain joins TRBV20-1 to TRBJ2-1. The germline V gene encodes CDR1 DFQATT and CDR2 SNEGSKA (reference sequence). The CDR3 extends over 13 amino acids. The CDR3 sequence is CSARWKLSYEQFF.

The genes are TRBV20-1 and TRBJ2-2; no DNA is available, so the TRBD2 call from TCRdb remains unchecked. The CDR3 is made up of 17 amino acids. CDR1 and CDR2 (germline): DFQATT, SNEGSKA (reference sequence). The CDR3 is CSARSPSGGPNTGELFF.

The CDR3 here is CATLLRRGFPDTGELFF. The rearrangement uses TRBV6-2 or TRBV6-3 and TRBJ2-2; absent DNA, TCRdb's TRBD2 call cannot be checked. CDR1 MNHEY and CDR2 SVGEGT come from the germline V gene. The CDR3 sequence is 17 residues long.

The CDR3 spells CASSPGERGYEQYF. The chain uses TRBV9 and TRBJ2-7; TCRdb's D call, TRBD2, is unchecked because there is no DNA. This CDR3 is 14 amino acids long. CDR1 and CDR2 (germline): SGDLS, YYNGEE.

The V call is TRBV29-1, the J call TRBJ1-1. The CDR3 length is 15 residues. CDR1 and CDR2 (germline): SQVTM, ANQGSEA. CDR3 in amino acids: CSVGYSISADTEAFF.

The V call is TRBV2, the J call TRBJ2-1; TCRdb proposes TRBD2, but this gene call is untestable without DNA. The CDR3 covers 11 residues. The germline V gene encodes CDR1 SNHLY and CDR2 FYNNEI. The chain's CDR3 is CASLAGNEQFF.

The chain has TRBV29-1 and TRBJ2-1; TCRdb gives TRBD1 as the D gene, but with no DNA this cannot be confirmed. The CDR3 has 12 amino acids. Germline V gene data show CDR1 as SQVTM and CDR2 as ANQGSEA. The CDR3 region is CSVDRTDNEQFF.

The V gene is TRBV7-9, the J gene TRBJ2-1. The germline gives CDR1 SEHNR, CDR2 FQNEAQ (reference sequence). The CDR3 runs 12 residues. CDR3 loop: CASSLDHNEQFF.

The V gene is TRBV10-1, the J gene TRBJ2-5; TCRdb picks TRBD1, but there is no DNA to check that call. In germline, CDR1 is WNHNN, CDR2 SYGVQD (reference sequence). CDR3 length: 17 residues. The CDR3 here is CASSRDRGSPNEETQYF.

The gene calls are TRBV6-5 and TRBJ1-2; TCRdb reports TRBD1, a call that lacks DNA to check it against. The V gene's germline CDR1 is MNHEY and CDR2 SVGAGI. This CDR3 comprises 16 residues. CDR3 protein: CASSYWTGLANYGYTF.

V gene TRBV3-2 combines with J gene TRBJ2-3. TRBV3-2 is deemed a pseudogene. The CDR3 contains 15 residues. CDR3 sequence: CASSKTESLTDTQYF.

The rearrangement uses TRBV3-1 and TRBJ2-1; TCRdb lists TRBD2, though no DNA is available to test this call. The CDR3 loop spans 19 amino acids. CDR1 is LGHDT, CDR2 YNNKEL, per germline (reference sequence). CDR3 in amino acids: CASSQDGLADRSSYNEQFF.

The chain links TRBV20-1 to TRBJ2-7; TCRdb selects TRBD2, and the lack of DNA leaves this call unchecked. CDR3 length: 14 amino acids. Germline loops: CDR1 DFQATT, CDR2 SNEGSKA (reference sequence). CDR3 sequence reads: CSAAPSGRTHEQYF.

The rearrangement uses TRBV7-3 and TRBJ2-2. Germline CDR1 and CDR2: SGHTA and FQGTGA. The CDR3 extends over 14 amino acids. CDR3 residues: CASSLDQNTGELFF.

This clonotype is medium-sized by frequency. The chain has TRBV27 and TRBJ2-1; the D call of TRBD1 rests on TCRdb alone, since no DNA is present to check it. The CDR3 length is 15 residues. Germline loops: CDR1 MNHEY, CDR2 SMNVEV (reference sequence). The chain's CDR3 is CASSPAPTGHNEQFF.

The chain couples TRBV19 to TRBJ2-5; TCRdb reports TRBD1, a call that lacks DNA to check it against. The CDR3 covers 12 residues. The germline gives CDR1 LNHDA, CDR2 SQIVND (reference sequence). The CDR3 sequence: CARIRGVETQYF. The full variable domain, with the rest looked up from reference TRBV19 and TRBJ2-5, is DGGITQSPKYLFRKEGQNVTLSCEQNLNHDAMYWYRQDPGQGLRLIYYSQIVNDFQKGDIAEGYSVSREKKESFPLTVTSAQKNPTAFYLCARIRGVETQYFGPGTRLLVL.

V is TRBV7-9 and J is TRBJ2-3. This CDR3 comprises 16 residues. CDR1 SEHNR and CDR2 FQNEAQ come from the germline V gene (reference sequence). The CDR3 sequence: CASSSSLLEGTDTQYF. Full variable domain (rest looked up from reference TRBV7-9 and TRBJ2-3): DTGVSQNPRHKITKRGQNVTFRCDPISEHNRLYWYRQTLGQGPEFLTYFQNEAQLEKSRLLSDRFSAERPKGSFSTLEIQRTEQGDSAMYLCASSSSLLEGTDTQYFGPGTRLTVL.

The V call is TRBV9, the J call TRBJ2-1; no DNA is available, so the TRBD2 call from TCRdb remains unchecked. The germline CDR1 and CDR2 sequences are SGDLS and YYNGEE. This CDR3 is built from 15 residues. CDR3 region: CASTVSGVIGNEQFF.

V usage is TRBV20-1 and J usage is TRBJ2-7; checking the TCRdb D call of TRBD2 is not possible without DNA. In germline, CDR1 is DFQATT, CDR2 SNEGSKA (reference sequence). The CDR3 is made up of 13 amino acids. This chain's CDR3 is CSAQSGRAYEQYF.

The CDR3 loop is CASSQGAGSSYNEQFF. This chain uses TRBV7-6 with TRBJ2-1; the D call of TRBD1 rests on TCRdb alone, since no DNA is present to check it. CDR1 is SGHVS, CDR2 FNYEAQ, per germline. This CDR3 has 16 residues.

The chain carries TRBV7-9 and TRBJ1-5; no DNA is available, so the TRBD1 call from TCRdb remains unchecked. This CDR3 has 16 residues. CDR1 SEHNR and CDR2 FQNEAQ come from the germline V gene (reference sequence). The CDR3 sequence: CASSLSGPGSNQPQHF. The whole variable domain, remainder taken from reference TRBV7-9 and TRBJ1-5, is DTGVSQNPRHKITKRGQNVTFRCDPISEHNRLYWYRQTLGQGPEFLTYFQNEAQLEKSRLLSDRFSAERPKGSFSTLEIQRTEQGDSAMYLCASSLSGPGSNQPQHFGDGTRLSIL.

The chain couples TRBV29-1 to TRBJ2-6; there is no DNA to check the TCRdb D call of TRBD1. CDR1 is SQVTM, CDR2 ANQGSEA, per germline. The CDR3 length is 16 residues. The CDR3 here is CSVVGGLGSGANVLTF. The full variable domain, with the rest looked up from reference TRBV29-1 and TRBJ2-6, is SAVISQKPSRDICQRGTSLTIQCQVDSQVTMMFWYRQQPGQSLTLIATANQGSEATYESGFVIDKFPISRPNLTFSTLTVSNMSPEDSSIYLCSVVGGLGSGANVLTFGAGSRLTVL.

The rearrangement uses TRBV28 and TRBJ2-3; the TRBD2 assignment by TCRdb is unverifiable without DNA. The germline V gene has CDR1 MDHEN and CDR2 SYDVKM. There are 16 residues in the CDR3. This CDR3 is CASSGGLGADTDTQYF. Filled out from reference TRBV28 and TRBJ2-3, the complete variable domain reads DVKVTQSSRYLVKRTGEKVFLECVQDMDHENMFWYRQDPGLGLRLIYFSYDVKMKEKGDIPEGYSVSREKKERFSLILESASTNQTSMYLCASSGGLGADTDTQYFGPGTRLTVL.